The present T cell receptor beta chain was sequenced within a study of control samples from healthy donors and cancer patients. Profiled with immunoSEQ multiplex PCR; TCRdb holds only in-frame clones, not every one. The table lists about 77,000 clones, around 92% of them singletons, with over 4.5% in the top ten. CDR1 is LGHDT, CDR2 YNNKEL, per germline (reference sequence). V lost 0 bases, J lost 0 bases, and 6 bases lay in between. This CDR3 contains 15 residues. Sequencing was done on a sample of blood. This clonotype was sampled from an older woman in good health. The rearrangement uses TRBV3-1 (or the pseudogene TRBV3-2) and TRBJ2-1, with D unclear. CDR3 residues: CASSQDSSSYNEQFF. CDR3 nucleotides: TGTGCCAGCAGCCAAGATAGCAGCTCCTACAATGAGCAGTTCTTC.